The 27 T cell receptor beta chains below come from one sample, sequenced in a study of early T cells in non-severe SARS-CoV-2 infection. Using its own MiXCR run on the 5' RACE reads, TCRdb lists one record per CDR3 protein. The sample yields under 85,000 distinct CDR3 sequences, roughly 11% seen once. Sequenced material: whole blood, taken at baseline. These receptors were obtained from an adult who was a healthcare worker with PCR-confirmed SARS-CoV-2 infection or an uninfected control (not recorded which).

The gene calls are TRBV19 and TRBJ2-4; D is unclear. The CDR3 runs to 17 residues. Germline-derived CDR1 and CDR2 are LNHDA and SQIVND (reference sequence). V lost 3 bases and J lost 3, with 18 bases in between. CDR3 sequence reads: CASSISSRRDDKNIQYF. The CDR3 DNA reads as TGTGCCAGTAGTATCTCCTCACGACGAGACGACAAAAACATTCAGTACTTC.

Here the CDR3 reads CASSGGQGGDYGYTF. The CDR3 DNA is TGTGCCAGCAGTGGTGGACAGGGGGGCGACTATGGCTACACCTTC. The genes are TRBV2 and TRBJ1-2, with 10 bases fitting TRBD1. CDR3 length equals 15 residues. Trimming at V came to 4 bases and at J to 3 bases, leaving 5 bases not matched to a gene. Germline loops: CDR1 SNHLY, CDR2 FYNNEI. The full variable domain, rest sourced from reference TRBV2 and TRBJ1-2, is EPEVTQTPSHQVTQMGQEVILRCVPISNHLYFYWYRQILGQKVEFLVSFYNNEISEKSEIFDDQFSVERPDGSNFTLKIRSTKLEDSAMYFCASSGGQGGDYGYTFGSGTRLTVV.

This clonotype turned up a few times. J is TRBJ2-2 and V is TRBV20-1; 8 nucleotides agree with TRBD1. Trimming cost V 3 bases and J 8 bases; bases outside gene matches: 11. Germline CDR1 and CDR2: DFQATT and SNEGSKA (reference sequence). There are 15 residues in the CDR3. The CDR3, as DNA: TGCAGTGCTAGGAAGGGGACAGGTCTCCCGGGGGAGCTGTTTTTT. This sequence encodes CSARKGTGLPGELFF.

This clonotype was recorded at least ten times. J is TRBJ1-4 and V is TRBV10-2; TRBD1 might be the D (5 bases). Trimming shortened V by 6 bases and J by 0 bases, and 8 bases separated the two germline ends. Per germline, CDR1 WSHSY and CDR2 SAAADI. This CDR3 is built from 14 residues. CDR3 sequence: CASSPRATNEKLFF. As DNA, the CDR3 is TGCGCCAGCAGCCCCAGGGCAACTAATGAAAAACTGTTTTTT.

This clonotype has ten or more counts. This chain joins TRBV18 and TRBJ2-5; D is possibly TRBD1 or TRBD2 (5 bases each). CDR3 size: 14 residues. The V end was cut by 1 base, the J end by 4 bases, with 10 bases between. CDR1 and CDR2 from the germline V gene are KGHSH and LQKENI. CDR3 amino acids: CASSPQGTRETQYF. The CDR3 region has the DNA TGTGCCAGCTCACCACAAGGGACCAGAGAGACCCAGTACTTC.

This clonotype has ten or more counts. The V and J genes are TRBV7-6 and TRBJ1-5; D might be TRBD1 (6 bases). The germline V gene has CDR1 SGHVS and CDR2 FNYEAQ. Trimming shortened V by 4 bases and J by 6 bases, and 13 bases separated the two germline ends. This CDR3 spans 14 amino acids. CDR3 sequence (DNA): TGTGCCAGCAGCTCGGGGGGGCTTGGTCAGCCCCAGCATTTT. It encodes CASSSGGLGQPQHF.

The J gene is TRBJ1-2, the V gene TRBV6-5, with D possibly TRBD1 on 5 matching bases. The CDR3 extends over 14 amino acids. CDR1 MNHEY and CDR2 SVGAGI come from the germline V gene. The germline V and J ends were trimmed by 8 bases and 6 bases, with 19 bases remaining between them. The CDR3 loop reads CASCRGRTGNGYTF. Here the CDR3 DNA reads TGTGCCAGCTGTCGGGGACGGACGGGAAATGGCTACACCTTC.

This clonotype showed up just a few times. J is TRBJ2-3 and V is TRBV27; no clear D gene. Germline lookup yields CDR1 MNHEY and CDR2 SMNVEV (reference sequence). CDR3 length: 16 amino acids. Trimming took 1 base from V and 6 from J, leaving 17 bases between them. The CDR3: CASSLFGGSRMDTQYF. CDR3 sequence (DNA): TGTGCCAGCAGTTTATTCGGCGGATCCCGAATGGATACGCAGTATTTT.

This clonotype has a count of ten or more. The chain uses TRBV5-4 and TRBJ2-1; the match to TRBD2 covers 10 bases. The germline V gene has CDR1 SGHNT and CDR2 YYREEE (reference sequence). Trimming cost V 4 bases and J 0 bases; bases outside gene matches: 7. CDR3 length equals 17 residues. CDR3 protein: CASSHPSGGSSYNEQFF. The DNA for the CDR3 is TGTGCCAGCAGCCACCCTAGCGGGGGCAGCTCCTACAATGAGCAGTTCTTC.

This clonotype was found many times. The V call is TRBV24-1, the J call TRBJ1-2; TRBD1 aligns across 10 bases. Trimming at V came to 2 bases and at J to 3 bases, leaving 5 bases not matched to a gene. The germline V gene encodes CDR1 KGHDR and CDR2 SFDVKD. CDR3 length: 16 amino acids. The CDR3 coding sequence is TGTGCCACCAGTGATTCGGGACAGGGGCCGGACTATGGCTACACCTTC. It encodes CATSDSGQGPDYGYTF.

The rearrangement joins TRBV5-1 to TRBJ1-2, with 9 positions matching TRBD1. Germline V gives CDR1 SGHRS, CDR2 YFSETQ. V lost 4 bases to trimming and J lost 5 bases; unmatched junction nucleotides: 12. This CDR3 is 16 amino acids long. The CDR3 is CASSTDRGRFFYGYTF. The CDR3 DNA sequence: TGCGCCAGCAGCACGGACAGGGGCCGATTTTTTTATGGCTACACCTTC.

The V and J genes are TRBV5-4 and TRBJ2-3; 13 bases are a match to TRBD2. CDR3 length equals 18 residues. V was pared by 3 bases and J by 0 bases, with 7 bases of the junction left unmatched. The germline V gene encodes CDR1 SGHNT and CDR2 YYREEE (reference sequence). DNA of the CDR3: TGTGCCAGCAGCTCCGGGACTAGCGGGGATACTAGCACAGATACGCAGTATTTT. Its protein product is CASSSGTSGDTSTDTQYF.

A few counts support this clonotype. The chain links TRBV5-1 to TRBJ2-2, with D possibly TRBD1 on 5 matching bases. The CDR3 has 15 residues. Trimming took off 3 bases at V and 6 bases at J, with 15 bases between the two ends. The germline gives CDR1 SGHRS, CDR2 YFSETQ. The chain's CDR3 is CASSSTGLLAGELFF. In DNA, the CDR3 is TGCGCCAGCAGCTCCACAGGTCTATTGGCCGGGGAGCTGTTTTTT.

This clonotype was counted ten times or more. The rearrangement joins TRBV20-1 to TRBJ1-5; perhaps TRBD1 as D (5 bases). Germline V gene data show CDR1 as DFQATT and CDR2 as SNEGSKA (reference sequence). The CDR3 consists of 11 residues. V dropped 5 bases and J dropped 6 bases, with 8 bases sitting between them. The CDR3 sequence: CSAARGQPQHF. CDR3 bases: TGCAGTGCTGCAAGGGGTCAGCCCCAGCATTTT.

The rearrangement uses TRBV5-5 and TRBJ2-3; 8 bases agree with TRBD1. Per the germline V gene, CDR1 is SGHKS and CDR2 is YYEKEE (reference sequence). With 4 bases clipped from V and 5 bases from J, the junction kept 6 bases outside the gene matches. CDR3 size: 14 residues. The chain's CDR3 is CASSGQGAEDTQYF. The CDR3 DNA follows: TGTGCCAGCAGCGGGCAGGGGGCCGAAGATACGCAGTATTTT.

This chain connects TRBV5-1 to TRBJ2-7; 7 bases line up with TRBD1. Germline V gene sequence: CDR1 SGHRS, CDR2 YFSETQ. The CDR3 covers 15 residues. With 2 bases clipped from V and 0 bases from J, the junction kept 5 bases outside the gene matches. The CDR3 region has the DNA TGCGCCAGCAGCTTACAGGGGATAAACTCCTACGAGCAGTACTTC. Its protein is CASSLQGINSYEQYF.

The CDR3 loop reads CSARDFDSSNYGYTF. CDR3 DNA: TGCAGTGCTAGAGATTTTGACAGCAGTAACTATGGCTACACCTTC. J is TRBJ1-2 and V is TRBV20-1, with a tentative D call TRBD1 (5 bases). V was cut by 0 bases and J by 1 base, with 12 bases left in between. Germline CDR1 is DFQATT and CDR2 is SNEGSKA (reference sequence). This CDR3 spans 15 amino acids.

This rearrangement joins TRBV10-3 to TRBJ2-4; no firm D call. Germline CDR1 ENHRY, CDR2 SYGVKD. The CDR3 consists of 12 residues. V lost 2 bases and J 9 bases, leaving 8 bases between the germline ends. DNA for the CDR3: TGTGCCATCAGTGAGCGGTTATCCATTCAGTACTTC. Amino acid sequence: CAISERLSIQYF.

This chain joins TRBV13 and TRBJ2-7; D is uncertain. The CDR3 is made up of 15 amino acids. With 5 bases removed from V and 0 bases from J, the gap between germline ends came to 14 bases. CDR1 and CDR2 (germline): PRHDT, FYEKMQ (reference sequence). CDR3 coding DNA: TGTGCCAGCAGCACTGCTGGACCGTTCTCCTACGAGCAGTACTTC. Protein product: CASSTAGPFSYEQYF.

This clonotype occurred a few times. J is TRBJ2-1 and V is TRBV18; 8 nucleotides match TRBD2. The CDR3 length is 16 residues. Trimming took 6 bases from V and 4 from J; bases not matched to a gene: 11. CDR1 is KGHSH and CDR2 is LQKENI in the germline V gene. The CDR3 bases are TGTGCCAGCTCCTCCTTAGCAGCGGGAGATTACAATGAGCAGTTCTTC. Translating gives CASSSLAAGDYNEQFF.

Ten or more counts support this clonotype. This sequence joins TRBV7-3 and TRBJ2-7; 10 bases map to TRBD2. Looked up from germline, CDR1 is SGHTA and CDR2 is FQGTGA. This CDR3 region has 15 residues. J gave up 2 bases and V 5 bases, and 6 bases lay outside the gene matches. In DNA form, the CDR3 reads TGTGCCAGCAGCCGTAGCGGGAGGCCCCCCTACGAGCAGTACTTC. It is translated as CASSRSGRPPYEQYF. The variable domain in full, completed from reference TRBV7-3 and TRBJ2-7, reads GAGVSQTPSNKVTEKGKYVELRCDPISGHTALYWYRQSLGQGPEFLIYFQGTGAADDSGLPNDRFFAVRPEGSVSTLKIQRTERGDSAVYLCASSRSGRPPYEQYFGPGTRLTVT.

This clonotype came up many times. The V call is TRBV5-1, the J call TRBJ1-1; D is undetermined. Trimming left V 1 base short and J 0 bases short, with 10 bases between. The CDR3 sequence is 15 residues long. Germline lookup yields CDR1 SGHRS and CDR2 YFSETQ. The CDR3 reads CASSLTVRLNTEAFF. The CDR3 nucleotides are TGCGCCAGCAGCTTGACAGTCCGCCTGAACACTGAAGCTTTCTTT.

In DNA form, the CDR3 reads TGCAGTGCTAGGGGGACAGTCAAGTCCTACGAGCAGTACTTC. Amino acid sequence: CSARGTVKSYEQYF. The gene calls are TRBV20-1 and TRBJ2-7; 7 nucleotides line up with TRBD1. The CDR3 is 14 residues long. With V trimmed by 3 bases and J by 1 base, 6 bases remained unmatched. CDR1 is DFQATT, CDR2 SNEGSKA, per germline (reference sequence).

This clonotype was seen at least ten times. This chain uses TRBV28 with TRBJ2-1; no firm D call. V lost 6 bases and J 7 bases, leaving 13 bases between the germline ends. The CDR3 consists of 13 residues. In germline, CDR1 is MDHEN, CDR2 SYDVKM. CDR3 loop: CASRELWVNEQFF. CDR3 coding DNA: TGTGCCAGCAGGGAATTGTGGGTTAATGAGCAGTTCTTC.

The sample holds many counts of this clonotype. The rearrangement joins TRBV5-1 to TRBJ2-1; D not certain. Trimming stripped 5 bases from V and 5 bases from J, with 11 bases between. The V gene's germline CDR1 is SGHRS and CDR2 YFSETQ. The length of the CDR3 is 13 residues. The CDR3 nucleotides are TGCGCCAGCAGACAGTCCCTGGACAATGAGCAGTTCTTC. Amino acids: CASRQSLDNEQFF.

The CDR3 DNA follows: TGTGCCAGCAGCTTACGCCCGGAGGGCGGGTATGGCTACACCTTC. This sequence encodes CASSLRPEGGYGYTF. The chain carries TRBV13 and TRBJ1-2; no definite D call. Trimming left V 2 bases short and J 5 bases short, with 15 bases between. There are 15 residues in the CDR3. CDR1 and CDR2 (germline): PRHDT, FYEKMQ (reference sequence).

In this sample, this clonotype turned up many times. This chain joins TRBV12-3 or TRBV12-4 and TRBJ2-5; no clear D. Trimming took off 4 bases at V and 5 bases at J, with 11 bases between the two ends. The CDR3 runs to 13 residues. This CDR3 is CASSWALGETQYF. The CDR3 nucleotides read TGTGCCAGCAGTTGGGCCCTAGGGGAGACCCAGTACTTC.